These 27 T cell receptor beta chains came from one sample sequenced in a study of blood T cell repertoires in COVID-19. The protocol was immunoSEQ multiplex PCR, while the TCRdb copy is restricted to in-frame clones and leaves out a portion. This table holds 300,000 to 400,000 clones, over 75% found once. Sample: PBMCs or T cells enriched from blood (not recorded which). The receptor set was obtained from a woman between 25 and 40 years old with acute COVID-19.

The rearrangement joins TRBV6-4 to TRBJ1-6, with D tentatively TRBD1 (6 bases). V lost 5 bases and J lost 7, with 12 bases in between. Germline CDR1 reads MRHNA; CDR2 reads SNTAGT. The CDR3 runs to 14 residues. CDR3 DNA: TGTGCCAGCAGTTGGGGGCTGGGGAATTCACCCCTCCACTTT. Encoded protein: CASSWGLGNSPLHF.

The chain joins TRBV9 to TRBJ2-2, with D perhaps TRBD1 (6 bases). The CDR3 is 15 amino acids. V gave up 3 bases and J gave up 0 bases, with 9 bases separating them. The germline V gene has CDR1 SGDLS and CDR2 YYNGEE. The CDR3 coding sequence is TGTGCCAGCAGCGCGTGGACAGCGAACACCGGGGAGCTGTTTTTT. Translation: CASSAWTANTGELFF.

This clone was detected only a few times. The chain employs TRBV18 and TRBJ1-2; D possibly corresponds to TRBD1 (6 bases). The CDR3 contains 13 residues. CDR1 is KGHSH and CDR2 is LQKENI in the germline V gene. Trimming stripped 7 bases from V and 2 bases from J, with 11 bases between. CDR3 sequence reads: CASLQDRNYGYTF. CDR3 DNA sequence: TGTGCCAGCTTGCAAGACAGGAACTATGGCTACACCTTC.

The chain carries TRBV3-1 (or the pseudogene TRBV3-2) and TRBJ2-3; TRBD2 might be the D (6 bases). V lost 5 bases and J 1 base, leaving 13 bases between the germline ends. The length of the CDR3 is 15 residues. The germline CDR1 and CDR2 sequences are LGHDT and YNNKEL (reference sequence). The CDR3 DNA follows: TGTGCCAGCAGCTACGGGACTCACCGCACAGATACGCAGTATTTT. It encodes CASSYGTHRTDTQYF.

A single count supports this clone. The CDR3 reads CASSSGAGPAYEQYF. CDR3 DNA sequence: TGTGCCAGCAGCTCCGGAGCAGGGCCCGCCTACGAGCAGTACTTC. The chain carries TRBV7-9 and TRBJ2-7, with D possibly matching TRBD1 (5 bases). Trimming shortened V by 4 bases and J by 2 bases, and 15 bases separated the two germline ends. Per germline, CDR1 SEHNR and CDR2 FQNEAQ (reference sequence). This CDR3 is 15 amino acids long.

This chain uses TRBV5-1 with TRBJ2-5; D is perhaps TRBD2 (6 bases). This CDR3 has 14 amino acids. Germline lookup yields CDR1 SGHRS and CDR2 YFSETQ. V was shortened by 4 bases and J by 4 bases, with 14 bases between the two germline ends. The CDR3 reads CASSPGEEGETQYF. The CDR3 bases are TGCGCCAGCAGCCCCGGGGAGGAGGGAGAGACCCAGTACTTC.

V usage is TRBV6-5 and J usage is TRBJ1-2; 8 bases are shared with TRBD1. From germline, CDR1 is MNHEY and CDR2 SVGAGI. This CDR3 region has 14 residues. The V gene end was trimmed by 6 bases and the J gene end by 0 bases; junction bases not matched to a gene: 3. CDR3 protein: CASSRQGTNYGYTF. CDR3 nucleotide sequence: TGTGCCAGCAGCCGACAGGGGACTAACTATGGCTACACCTTC.

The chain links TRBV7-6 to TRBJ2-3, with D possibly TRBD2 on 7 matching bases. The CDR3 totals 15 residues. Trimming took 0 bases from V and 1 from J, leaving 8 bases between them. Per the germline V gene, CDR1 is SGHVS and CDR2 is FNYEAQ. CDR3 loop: CASSLARGRTDTQYF. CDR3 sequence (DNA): TGTGCCAGCAGCTTAGCGCGGGGGCGCACAGATACGCAGTATTTT. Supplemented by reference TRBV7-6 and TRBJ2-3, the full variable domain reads GAGVSQSPRYKVTKRGQDVALRCDPISGHVSLYWYRQALGQGPEFLTYFNYEAQQDKSGLPNDRFSAERPEGSISTLTIQRTEQRDSAMYRCASSLARGRTDTQYFGPGTRLTVL.

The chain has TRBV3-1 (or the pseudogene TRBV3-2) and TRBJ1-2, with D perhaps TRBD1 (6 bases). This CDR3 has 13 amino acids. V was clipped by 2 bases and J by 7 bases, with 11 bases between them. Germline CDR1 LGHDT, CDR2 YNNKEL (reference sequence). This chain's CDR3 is CASSQLGAGGYTF. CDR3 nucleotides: TGTGCCAGCAGCCAACTGGGGGCGGGTGGCTACACCTTC.

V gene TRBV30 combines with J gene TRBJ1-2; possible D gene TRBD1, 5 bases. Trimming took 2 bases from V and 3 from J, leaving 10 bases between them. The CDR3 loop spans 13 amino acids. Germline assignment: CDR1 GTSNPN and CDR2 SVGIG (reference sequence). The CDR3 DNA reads TGTGCCTGGAGTACCACAGGCCACTATGGCTACACCTTC. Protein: CAWSTTGHYGYTF.

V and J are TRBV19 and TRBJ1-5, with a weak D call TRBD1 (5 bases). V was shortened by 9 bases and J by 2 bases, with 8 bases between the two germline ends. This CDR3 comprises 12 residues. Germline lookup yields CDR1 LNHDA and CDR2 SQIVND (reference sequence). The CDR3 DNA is TGTGCCAGCAGGGAGGGCAATCAGCCCCAGCATTTT. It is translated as CASREGNQPQHF.

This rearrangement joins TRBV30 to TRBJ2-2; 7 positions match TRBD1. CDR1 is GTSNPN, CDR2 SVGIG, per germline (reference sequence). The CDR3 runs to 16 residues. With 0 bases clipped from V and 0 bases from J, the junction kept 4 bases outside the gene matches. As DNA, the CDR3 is TGTGCCTGGAGTGTACTCAGGGGGACGAACACCGGGGAGCTGTTTTTT. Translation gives CAWSVLRGTNTGELFF. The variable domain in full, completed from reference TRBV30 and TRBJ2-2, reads SQTIHQWPATLVQPVGSPLSLECTVEGTSNPNLYWYRQAAGRGLQLLFYSVGIGQISSEVPQNLSASRPQDRQFILSSKKLLLSDSGFYLCAWSVLRGTNTGELFFGEGSRLTVL.

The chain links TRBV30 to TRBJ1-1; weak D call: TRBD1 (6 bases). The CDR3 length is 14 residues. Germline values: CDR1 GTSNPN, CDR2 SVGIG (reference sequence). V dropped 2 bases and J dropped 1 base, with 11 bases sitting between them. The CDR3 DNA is TGTGCCTGGAGTTTCCCAGGGGCGAACACTGAAGCTTTCTTT. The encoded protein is CAWSFPGANTEAFF.

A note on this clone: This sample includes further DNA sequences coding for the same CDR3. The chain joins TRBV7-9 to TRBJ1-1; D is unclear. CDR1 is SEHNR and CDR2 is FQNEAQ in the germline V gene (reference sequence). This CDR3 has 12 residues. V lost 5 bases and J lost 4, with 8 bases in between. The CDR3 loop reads CASSQRVTEAFF. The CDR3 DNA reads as TGTGCCAGCAGCCAAAGAGTCACTGAAGCTTTCTTT.

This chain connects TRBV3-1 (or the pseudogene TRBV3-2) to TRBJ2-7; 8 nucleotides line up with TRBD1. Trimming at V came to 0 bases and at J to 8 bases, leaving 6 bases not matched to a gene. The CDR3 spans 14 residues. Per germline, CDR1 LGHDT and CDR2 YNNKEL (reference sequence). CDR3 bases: TGTGCCAGCAGCCAAGATTCAGGGACAGGCAAGCAGTACTTC. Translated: CASSQDSGTGKQYF.

CDR3 sequence: CASTGGPNEKLFF. CDR3 in DNA: TGTGCCAGCACGGGGGGCCCTAATGAAAAACTGTTTTTT. This chain connects TRBV2 to TRBJ1-4, with D maybe TRBD1 (6 bases). Trimming left V 7 bases short and J 3 bases short, with 9 bases between. This CDR3 has 13 residues. CDR1 SNHLY and CDR2 FYNNEI come from the germline V gene.

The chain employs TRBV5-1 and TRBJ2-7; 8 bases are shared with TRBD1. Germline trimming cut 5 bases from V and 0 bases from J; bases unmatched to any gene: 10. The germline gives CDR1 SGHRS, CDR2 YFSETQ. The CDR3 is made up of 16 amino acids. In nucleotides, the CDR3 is TGCGCCAGCAGTGGGACAGGCTCTTCTAGCTCCTACGAGCAGTACTTC. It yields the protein CASSGTGSSSSYEQYF.

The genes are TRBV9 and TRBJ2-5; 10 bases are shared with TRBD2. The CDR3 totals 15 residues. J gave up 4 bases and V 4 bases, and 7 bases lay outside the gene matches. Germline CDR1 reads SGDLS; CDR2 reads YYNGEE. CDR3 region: CASSPEVAGGETQYF. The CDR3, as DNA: TGTGCCAGCAGCCCAGAGGTAGCGGGGGGAGAGACCCAGTACTTC.

The CDR3 nucleotides read TGCAGCGGCACAGGGTTTGGCACTGAAGCTTTCTTT. Encoded protein: CSGTGFGTEAFF. This sequence joins TRBV29-1 and TRBJ1-1; tentative D call: TRBD1 (6 bases). V lost 7 bases and J lost 4, with 13 bases in between. Germline V gene lookup returns CDR1 SQVTM and CDR2 ANQGSEA. The CDR3 sequence is 12 residues long.

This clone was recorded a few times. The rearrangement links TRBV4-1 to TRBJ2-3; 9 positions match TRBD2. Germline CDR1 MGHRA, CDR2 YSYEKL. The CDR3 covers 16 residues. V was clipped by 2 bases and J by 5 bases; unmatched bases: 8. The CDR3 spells CASSQSHAGGIDTQYF. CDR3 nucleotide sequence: TGCGCCAGCAGCCAATCTCACGCGGGGGGGATAGATACGCAGTATTTT.

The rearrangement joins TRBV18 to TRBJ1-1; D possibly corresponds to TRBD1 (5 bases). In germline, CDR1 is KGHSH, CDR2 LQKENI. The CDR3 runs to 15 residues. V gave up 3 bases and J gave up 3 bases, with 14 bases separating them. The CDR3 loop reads CASSPPGGSYTEAFF. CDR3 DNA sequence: TGTGCCAGCTCACCGCCGGGGGGGTCGTACACTGAAGCTTTCTTT.

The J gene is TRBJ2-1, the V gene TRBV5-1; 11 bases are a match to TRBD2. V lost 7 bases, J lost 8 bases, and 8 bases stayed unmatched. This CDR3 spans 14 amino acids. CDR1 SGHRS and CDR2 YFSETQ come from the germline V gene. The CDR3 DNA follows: TGCGCCAGCTCACCCTTTAGCGGGGGGGATGAGCAGTTCTTC. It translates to CASSPFSGGDEQFF.

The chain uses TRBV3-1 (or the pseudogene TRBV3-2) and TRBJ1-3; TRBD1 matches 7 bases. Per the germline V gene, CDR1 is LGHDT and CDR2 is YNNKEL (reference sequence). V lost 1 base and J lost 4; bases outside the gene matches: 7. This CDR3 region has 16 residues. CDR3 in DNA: TGTGCCAGCAGCCAAGTTAATCCGGGACAGGGAAACACCATATATTTT. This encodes CASSQVNPGQGNTIYF.

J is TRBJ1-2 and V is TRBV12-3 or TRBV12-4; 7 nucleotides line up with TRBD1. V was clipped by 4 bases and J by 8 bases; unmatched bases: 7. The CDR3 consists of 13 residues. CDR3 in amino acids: CASSSVQGRGYTF. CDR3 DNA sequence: TGTGCCAGCAGTTCCGTACAGGGGCGAGGCTACACCTTC.

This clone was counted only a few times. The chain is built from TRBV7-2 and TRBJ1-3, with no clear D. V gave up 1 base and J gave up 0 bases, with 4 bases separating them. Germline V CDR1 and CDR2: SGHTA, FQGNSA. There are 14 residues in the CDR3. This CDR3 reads CASSLDSSGNTIYF. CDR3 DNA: TGTGCCAGCAGCTTAGACAGCTCTGGAAACACCATATATTTT.

The CDR3 loop reads CASSVGGYISTDTQYF. The CDR3 DNA reads TGTGCCAGCAGCGTAGGCGGCTACATAAGCACAGATACGCAGTATTTT. The chain links TRBV9 to TRBJ2-3; D remains ambiguous. V was cut by 0 bases and J by 0 bases, with 11 bases left in between. Germline-derived CDR1 and CDR2 are SGDLS and YYNGEE. This CDR3 region has 16 residues.

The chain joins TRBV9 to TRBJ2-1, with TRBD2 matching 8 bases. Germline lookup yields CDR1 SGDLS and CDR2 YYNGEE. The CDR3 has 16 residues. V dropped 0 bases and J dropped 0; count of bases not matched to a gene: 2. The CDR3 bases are TGTGCCAGCAGCGTAGAGGGGACTAGCTCCTACAATGAGCAGTTCTTC. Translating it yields CASSVEGTSSYNEQFF.